This TCR beta chain was captured by sequencing in a study of T cells in Graves' hyperthyroidism and ophthalmopathy. About the study: Peripheral blood was taken when the disease was first diagnosed, before any treatment began.

Trimming removed 5 bases at V and 1 base at J, with 14 bases between. The CDR3 extends over 16 amino acids. Germline V gene sequence: CDR1 MNHEY, CDR2 SMNVEV (reference sequence). Under 3 months was the duration of disease in ophthalmopathy patients, who also had a Clinical Activity Score of at least 3 and a NOSPECS grade of at least 4. Investigators excluded patients with uncontrolled infection, other autoimmune disease, pregnancy or lactation. It was less than 13 ml of fresh peripheral blood that supplied the PBMCs. The table lists this clonotype with a few counts. The TCR beta CDR3 regions underwent amplification using RNA transcripts as the source. RT-PCR in the first round (using the HTBI primer set) targeted the TCR CDR3. From the multiplex PCR reads, TCRdb called clonotypes with MiXCR, one entry per CDR3 protein. The table shows 300,000 to 450,000 distinct CDR3 sequences, with roughly 14% occurring only once.

Sequenced input: blood. The V gene is TRBV27, the J gene TRBJ2-2, with D uncertain. The sequence derives from a woman aged 25-40 years with Graves' ophthalmopathy. For the CDR3, the DNA is TGTGCCAGCAGTAATACTTGGGGTCAGAACACCGGGGAGCTGTTTTTT. The encoded protein is CASSNTWGQNTGELFF.